This T cell receptor beta chain was recorded in a study of cytomegalovirus exposure and HLA in healthy donors. CDR1 and CDR2 (germline): SGHTA, FQGNSA. The CDR3 consists of 15 residues. Trimming at V came to 5 bases and at J to 4 bases, leaving 5 bases not matched to a gene. The PCR used 60 Vbeta and 13 Jbeta primers. TCRdb's copy holds only in-frame clones and misses some; the assay was immunoSEQ multiplex PCR. The data contain roughly 130,000 clones, about four fifths of them singletons. The sequenced sample consisted of PBMCs. This receptor was taken from a male donor in good health and CMV-seropositive. The rearrangement links TRBV7-2 to TRBJ2-1; 10 bases fit TRBD2. The CDR3, as DNA: TGTGCCAGCAGCCCTAGCGGGAGAGATTACAATGAGCAGTTCTTC. It is translated as CASSPSGRDYNEQFF.